What follows is one T cell receptor beta chain and its context. The data derive from a study of blood T cell repertoires in COVID-19. Study in general: Acute and convalescent COVID-19 specimens originated in the United States, Italy and Spain. T cells, B-cell-depleted T cells, or PBMCs supplied cDNA or gDNA.

Trimming at V came to 2 bases and at J to 7 bases, leaving 11 bases not matched to a gene. The CDR3 spans 16 residues. In germline, CDR1 is MDHEN, CDR2 SYDVKM. In the study's own analysis: Estimation of nucleated cell counts was performed using reference gene primer amplification. Only in-frame clones appear in the TCRdb table, and some are missing; sequencing was by immunoSEQ multiplex PCR. The DNA gave D and trimming, while V, J and clone size come from that table. The profile shows about 250,000 clones, around 88% of them singletons. This clonotype originated in a man older than 75 with acute or convalescent COVID-19. The gene calls are TRBV28 and TRBJ2-5; 9 nucleotides agree with TRBD1. Sequencing was done on a sample of peripheral blood. As DNA, the CDR3 is TGTGCCAGCAGTTTACCCTCCGGGACAGGGACGGGGACCCAGTACTTC. It is translated as CASSLPSGTGTGTQYF.